A selection of T cell receptor beta chains follows, all from one sample in a study of cytomegalovirus exposure and HLA in healthy donors. Method: immunoSEQ multiplex PCR; TCRdb's copy keeps in-frame clones and lacks some. The table has 95,000 to 120,000 clones, 82% seen once. Sequencing was performed on PBMCs. The origin of the receptors is a woman in her late teens or twenties in good health and CMV-seronegative. Both conserved end residues are part of each CDR3. Each record gives: D gene, V gene, clone size, J gene, CDR3 DNA, CDR3 protein. A D gene is named only where the DNA matches it firmly. Clone size is shown for a subset of rows, as once, few, many or a class of expanded clone.

TRBD1	TRBV9	once	TRBJ1-2	TGTGCCAGCAGCGCGGGACAGGGGGCGCCTGGCTACACCTTC	CASSAGQGAPGYTF
TRBD1	TRBV2	-	TRBJ2-2	TGTGCCACCCGGGGTTGGACAGGGAAGACCGGGGAGCTGTTTTTT	CATRGWTGKTGELFF
-	TRBV7-7	-	TRBJ1-2	TGTGCTAGCAGCTTAGCGAAGGGGTGGGCTCACTATGGCTACACCTTC	CASSLAKGWAHYGYTF
-	TRBV5-1	-	TRBJ2-1	TGCGCCAGCAGCTTGAAGGGGTCGGAGCAGTTCTTC	CASSLKGSEQFF
-	TRBV4-1	-	TRBJ1-1	TGCGCCAGCAGCCAAGTGGGGTGGAGCGGCACTGAAGCTTTCTTT	CASSQVGWSGTEAFF
-	TRBV6-6	once	TRBJ2-7	TGTGCCAGCAGTTTCGTATGGAGGACCTACGAGCAGTACTTC	CASSFVWRTYEQYF
TRBD1	TRBV18	-	TRBJ1-5	TGTGCCAGCTCACCAGAGACAGGGGGCGCAGAGCCCCAGCATTTT	CASSPETGGAEPQHF
TRBD1	TRBV29-1	-	TRBJ2-3	TGCAGCGCCTCGACAGGGGGCGAAGCAGATACGCAGTATTTT	CSASTGGEADTQYF
TRBD1	TRBV19	-	TRBJ1-4	TGTGCCAGTAGTATTCCCCAGGGGGCAGCTGAAAAACTGTTTTTT	CASSIPQGAAEKLFF
TRBD2	TRBV9	-	TRBJ2-1	TGTGCCAGCAGCCCGGGACTAGCGGCCAACAATGAGCAGTTCTTC	CASSPGLAANNEQFF
TRBD1	TRBV11-2	-	TRBJ1-2	TGTGCCAGCAGCCTCCCCTGGTACAGGGGCTATACCATTAACTATGGCTACACCTTC	CASSLPWYRGYTINYGYTF
-	TRBV7-6	-	TRBJ1-1	TGTGCCAGCAGCTTACGGCGGAGAGACACTGAAGCTTTCTTT	CASSLRRRDTEAFF
TRBD2	TRBV5-4	-	TRBJ2-5	TGTGCCAGCAGCTTGGGCGGGAGGGGAGAGACCCAGTACTTC	CASSLGGRGETQYF
TRBD2	TRBV15	-	TRBJ2-3	TGTGCCACCACTAGCGGGGTCACAGATACGCAGTATTTT	CATTSGVTDTQYF
-	TRBV27	-	TRBJ1-1	TGTGCCAGCAGCGCGTTGACAGTCTACACTGAAGCTTTCTTT	CASSALTVYTEAFF
-	TRBV7-2	-	TRBJ2-3	TGTGCCAGCAGCTTTGGGGAGGCAGATACGCAGTATTTT	CASSFGEADTQYF
TRBD1	TRBV28	-	TRBJ1-4	TGTGCCAGCAGTTGGACAGGCGGAAATGAAAAACTGTTTTTT	CASSWTGGNEKLFF
-	TRBV28	once	TRBJ1-3	TGTGCCAGCAGTTTATTATTCCTGGGGGCAGGCTCTGGAAACACCATATATTTT	CASSLLFLGAGSGNTIYF
TRBD1	TRBV7-2	-	TRBJ1-6	TGTGCCAGCAGCTTAGGCGGGACAGAGAATAATTCACCCCTCCACTTT	CASSLGGTENNSPLHF
TRBD1	TRBV15	-	TRBJ1-2	TGTGCCACCAGCAGAGCAGGGACAGGGATTAACTATGGCTACACCTTC	CATSRAGTGINYGYTF
-	TRBV4-1	-	TRBJ2-7	TGCGCCAGCAGCCAAGAATACACCACCTCCTACGAGCAGTACTTC	CASSQEYTTSYEQYF
TRBD1	TRBV6-1	few	TRBJ1-1	TGTGCCAGCAGAGAACAGGGGATTGTGGGCACTGAAGCTTTCTTT	CASREQGIVGTEAFF
-	TRBV28	-	TRBJ2-1	TGTGCCAGCATCAACAACGGGGCCTACAATGAGCAGTTCTTC	CASINNGAYNEQFF
-	TRBV11-1	-	TRBJ2-7	TGTGCCAGCAGCTTATATGGCGGGACCTACGAGCAGTACTTC	CASSLYGGTYEQYF
TRBD1	TRBV27	once	TRBJ1-2	TGTGCCAGCAGTTTATCAAAAAGACAGGGAAACTATGGCTACACCTTC	CASSLSKRQGNYGYTF
-	TRBV5-4	-	TRBJ2-2	TGTGCCAGCAGCTTGGACAGGGCCTTCACCGGGGAGCTGTTTTTT	CASSLDRAFTGELFF
-	TRBV6-6	-	TRBJ2-1	TGTGCCAGCAGGCCACAGGGTAGGAATGAGCAGTTCTTC	CASRPQGRNEQFF
-	TRBV21-1	once	TRBJ1-4	TGTGCCAGGACCAGGAAGGACAGGGGACGCATATCAACTAATGAAAAACTGTTTTTT	CARTRKDRGRISTNEKLFF
-	TRBV6-5	few	TRBJ1-4	TGTGCCAGCAGTCCTAGGGGCCTGGGGCATGAAAAACTGTTTTTT	CASSPRGLGHEKLFF
TRBD1	TRBV29-1	-	TRBJ2-2	TGCAGCACCACCGGGACAGCGAACACCGGGGAGCTGTTTTTT	CSTTGTANTGELFF
TRBD2	TRBV7-9	-	TRBJ2-7	TGTGCCAGCAGCTTAGCGCGGGCTAGCGGGAGTTCCTACGAGCAGTACTTC	CASSLARASGSSYEQYF
-	TRBV5-1	-	TRBJ2-1	TGCGCCAGCAGCTTGGTTGAAGGGGATCGGTACAATGAGCAGTTCTTC	CASSLVEGDRYNEQFF
-	TRBV4-1	few	TRBJ2-7	TGCGCCAGCAGCCAAGATCCCGGGACCTACGAGCAGTACTTC	CASSQDPGTYEQYF
TRBD2	TRBV9	-	TRBJ2-5	TGTGCCAGCAGCATCCGACCGGGGAGGGAGGAGACCCAGTACTTC	CASSIRPGREETQYF
TRBD1	TRBV5-1	-	TRBJ2-7	TGCGCCAGCAGCTCGGGACAGGGAAGCGACGAGCAGTACTTC	CASSSGQGSDEQYF
TRBD2	TRBV29-1	-	TRBJ2-1	TGCAGCGTGGGCCGGACTAGCGGAAACAATGAGCAGTTCTTC	CSVGRTSGNNEQFF
TRBD1	TRBV28	-	TRBJ2-2	TGTGCCAGCAGTTTGGCAGGGGGCCGAACCGGGGAGCTGTTTTTT	CASSLAGGRTGELFF
-	TRBV11-2	-	TRBJ1-1	TGTGCCAGCCAGGGGCCTTATTACGAAGCTTTCTTT	CASQGPYYEAFF
-	TRBV11-3	-	TRBJ1-1	TGTGCCAGCAGCTTAGAAAGCGCAGGGGATTCTGAAGCTTTCTTT	CASSLESAGDSEAFF